Below are 9 T cell receptor beta chains sequenced from a single sample in a study of OX40 agonist ivuxolimab in advanced cancers. Clones were read by immunoSEQ multiplex PCR, and TCRdb kept only the in-frame ones, dropping some. The sample has roughly 56,000 clones; roughly 77% are singletons. Sequenced here: CD4+ or CD8+ T cells sorted from blood, sampled in a trial of the OX40 agonist ivuxolimab. These receptor sequences come from an adult with an advanced solid tumor such as melanoma, head and neck, liver or kidney cancer.

The chain couples TRBV2 to TRBJ1-1; TRBD1 is a possible D gene (6 bases). Germline loops: CDR1 SNHLY, CDR2 FYNNEI. Trimming cost V 6 bases and J 4 bases, with 12 bases left between them. The CDR3 length is 13 residues. This CDR3 reads CASSRDTITEAFF. Here the CDR3 DNA reads TGTGCCAGCAGCCGGGACACAATCACTGAAGCTTTCTTT.

The gene calls are TRBV2 and TRBJ1-1; D is unclear. This CDR3 is built from 14 residues. Germline V gene sequence: CDR1 SNHLY, CDR2 FYNNEI. V lost 6 bases and J 0 bases, leaving 11 bases between the germline ends. CDR3 amino acids: CASRIGLLNTEAFF. The CDR3 DNA follows: TGTGCCAGCAGAATCGGGCTATTGAACACTGAAGCTTTCTTT.

V and J are TRBV19 and TRBJ1-1; 8 bases are shared with TRBD1. The CDR3 consists of 14 residues. V shed 2 bases, J shed 6 bases, and the junction held 5 bases outside the gene matches. Per the germline V gene, CDR1 is LNHDA and CDR2 is SQIVND (reference sequence). This CDR3 is CASSIIEGQAEAFF. CDR3 nucleotides: TGTGCCAGTAGTATAATTGAGGGACAGGCTGAAGCTTTCTTT.

This chain uses TRBV25-1 with TRBJ2-5, with 9 bases matching TRBD2. Trimming at V came to 6 bases and at J to 4 bases, leaving 6 bases not matched to a gene. CDR1 MGHDK and CDR2 SYGVNS come from the germline V gene. The CDR3 extends over 14 amino acids. The DNA of the CDR3 is TGTGCCAGCAGCGAGCGGGGGGCGATAGAGACCCAGTACTTC. The encoded protein is CASSERGAIETQYF.

This clone was seen only a few times. V gene TRBV7-3 combines with J gene TRBJ2-2; TRBD2 agrees at 10 bases. CDR3 length: 17 residues. J was trimmed by 5 bases and V by 4 bases; bases with no gene match: 10. CDR1 and CDR2 from the germline V gene are SGHTA and FQGTGA. As DNA, the CDR3 is TGTGCCAGCAGCTCCCTCATGCTAGCGGGGGTGACCGGGGAGCTGTTTTTT. Protein: CASSSLMLAGVTGELFF.

The chain carries TRBV11-3 and TRBJ2-2; 13 bases fit TRBD2. The junction had 12 bases not matched to a gene; V was cut back by 5 bases and J by 6 bases. The germline V gene encodes CDR1 SGHNT and CDR2 YENEEA. The length of the CDR3 is 18 residues. The DNA of the CDR3 is TGTGCCAGCAGCCCGGGACTAGCGGGATTCCGATCATCCGGGGAGCTGTTTTTT. It translates to CASSPGLAGFRSSGELFF.

The chain recombines TRBV11-1 with TRBJ2-7; 11 nucleotides match TRBD1. Germline CDR1 reads SGHAT; CDR2 reads FQDESV (reference sequence). Trimming cost V 0 bases and J 2 bases; bases outside gene matches: 0. CDR3 length equals 15 residues. Here the CDR3 DNA reads TGTGCCAGCAGCTTAGCGGGACAGGGGGCCTACGAGCAGTACTTC. Protein: CASSLAGQGAYEQYF. The entire variable domain, with the rest obtained from reference TRBV11-1 and TRBJ2-7, is as follows: EAEVAQSPRYKITEKSQAVAFWCDPISGHATLYWYRQILGQGPELLVQFQDESVVDDSQLPKDRFSAERLKGVDSTLKIQPAELGDSAMYLCASSLAGQGAYEQYFGPGTRLTVT.

The V and J genes are TRBV5-1 and TRBJ2-7; 13 bases line up with TRBD2. Germline-derived CDR1 and CDR2 are SGHRS and YFSETQ. The CDR3 consists of 14 residues. With V trimmed by 4 bases and J by 5 bases, 3 bases remained unmatched. This CDR3 is CASSILAGGDEQYF. Here the CDR3 DNA reads TGCGCCAGCAGCATACTAGCGGGAGGGGACGAGCAGTACTTC. The variable domain in full, completed from reference TRBV5-1 and TRBJ2-7, reads KAGVTQTPRYLIKTRGQQVTLSCSPISGHRSVSWYQQTPGQGLQFLFEYFSETQRNKGNFPGRFSGRQFSNSRSEMNVSTLELGDSALYLCASSILAGGDEQYFGPGTRLTVT.

This rearrangement joins TRBV5-1 to TRBJ2-2; D is perhaps TRBD1 or TRBD2 (5 bases each). Germline values: CDR1 SGHRS, CDR2 YFSETQ. This CDR3 region has 17 residues. V lost 0 bases, J lost 6 bases, and 18 bases lay in between. The CDR3 is CASSLARDAKASGELFF. The CDR3 region has the DNA TGCGCCAGCAGCTTGGCCAGGGACGCTAAGGCGTCCGGGGAGCTGTTTTTT.